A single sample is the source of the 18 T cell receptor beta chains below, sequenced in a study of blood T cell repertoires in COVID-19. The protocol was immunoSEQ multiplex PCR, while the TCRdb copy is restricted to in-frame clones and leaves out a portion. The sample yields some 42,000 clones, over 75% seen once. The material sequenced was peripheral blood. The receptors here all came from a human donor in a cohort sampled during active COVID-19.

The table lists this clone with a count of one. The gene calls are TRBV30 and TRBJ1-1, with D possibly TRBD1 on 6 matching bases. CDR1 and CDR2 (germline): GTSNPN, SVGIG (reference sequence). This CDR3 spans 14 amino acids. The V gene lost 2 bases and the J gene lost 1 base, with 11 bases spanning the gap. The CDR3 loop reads CAWSPDRPNTEAFF. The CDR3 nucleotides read TGTGCCTGGAGTCCTGACAGGCCGAACACTGAAGCTTTCTTT. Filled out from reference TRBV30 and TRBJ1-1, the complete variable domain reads SQTIHQWPATLVQPVGSPLSLECTVEGTSNPNLYWYRQAAGRGLQLLFYSVGIGQISSEVPQNLSASRPQDRQFILSSKKLLLSDSGFYLCAWSPDRPNTEAFFGQGTRLTVV.

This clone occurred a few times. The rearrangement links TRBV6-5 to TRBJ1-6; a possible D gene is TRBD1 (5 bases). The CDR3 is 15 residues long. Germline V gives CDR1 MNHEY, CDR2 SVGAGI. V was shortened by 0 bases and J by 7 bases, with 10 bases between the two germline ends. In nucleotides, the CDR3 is TGTGCCAGCAGTTACTCGTGGAAGGGGAATTCACCCCTCCACTTT. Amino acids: CASSYSWKGNSPLHF.

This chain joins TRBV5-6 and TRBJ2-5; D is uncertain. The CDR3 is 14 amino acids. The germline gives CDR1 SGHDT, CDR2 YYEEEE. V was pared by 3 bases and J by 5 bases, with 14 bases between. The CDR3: CASSYTANAETQYF. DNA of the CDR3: TGTGCCAGCAGCTACACAGCAAACGCTGAGACCCAGTACTTC.

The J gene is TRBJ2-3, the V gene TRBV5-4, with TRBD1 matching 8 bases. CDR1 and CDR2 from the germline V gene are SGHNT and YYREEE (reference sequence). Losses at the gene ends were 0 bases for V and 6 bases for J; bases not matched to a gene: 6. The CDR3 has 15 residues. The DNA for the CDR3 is TGTGCCAGCAGCTTGGTGACAGGGGAGGTGGATACGCAGTATTTT. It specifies CASSLVTGEVDTQYF. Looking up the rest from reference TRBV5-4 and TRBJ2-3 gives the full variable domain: ETGVTQSPTHLIKTRGQQVTLRCSSQSGHNTVSWYQQALGQGPQFIFQYYREEENGRGNFPPRFSGLQFPNYSSELNVNALELDDSALYLCASSLVTGEVDTQYFGPGTRLTVL.

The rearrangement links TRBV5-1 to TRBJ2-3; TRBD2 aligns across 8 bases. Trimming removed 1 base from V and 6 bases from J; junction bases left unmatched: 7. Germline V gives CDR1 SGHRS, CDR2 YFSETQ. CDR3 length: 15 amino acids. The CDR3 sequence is CASSLSGGAADTQYF. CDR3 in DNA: TGCGCCAGCAGCTTGAGCGGGGGCGCAGCGGATACGCAGTATTTT. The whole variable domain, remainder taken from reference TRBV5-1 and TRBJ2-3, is KAGVTQTPRYLIKTRGQQVTLSCSPISGHRSVSWYQQTPGQGLQFLFEYFSETQRNKGNFPGRFSGRQFSNSRSEMNVSTLELGDSALYLCASSLSGGAADTQYFGPGTRLTVL.

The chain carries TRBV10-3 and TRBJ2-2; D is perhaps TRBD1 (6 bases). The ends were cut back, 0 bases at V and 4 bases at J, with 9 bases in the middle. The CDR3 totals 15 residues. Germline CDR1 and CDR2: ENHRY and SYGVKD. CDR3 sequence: CAISESGGPTGELFF. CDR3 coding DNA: TGTGCCATCAGTGAGTCTGGGGGCCCCACCGGGGAGCTGTTTTTT.

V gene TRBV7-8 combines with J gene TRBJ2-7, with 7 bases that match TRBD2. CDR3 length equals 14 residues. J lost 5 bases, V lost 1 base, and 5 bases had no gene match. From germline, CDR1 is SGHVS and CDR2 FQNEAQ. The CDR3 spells CASSLGGGPNEQYF. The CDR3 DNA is TGTGCCAGCAGCTTAGGGGGAGGGCCAAACGAGCAGTACTTC.

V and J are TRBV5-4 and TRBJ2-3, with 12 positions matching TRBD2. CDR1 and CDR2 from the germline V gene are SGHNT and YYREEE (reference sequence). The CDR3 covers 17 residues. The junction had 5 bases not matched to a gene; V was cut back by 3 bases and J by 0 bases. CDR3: CASSSGLAGTSTDTQYF. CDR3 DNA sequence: TGTGCCAGCAGCTCAGGACTAGCGGGGACTAGCACAGATACGCAGTATTTT. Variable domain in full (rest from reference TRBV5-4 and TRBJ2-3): ETGVTQSPTHLIKTRGQQVTLRCSSQSGHNTVSWYQQALGQGPQFIFQYYREEENGRGNFPPRFSGLQFPNYSSELNVNALELDDSALYLCASSSGLAGTSTDTQYFGPGTRLTVL.

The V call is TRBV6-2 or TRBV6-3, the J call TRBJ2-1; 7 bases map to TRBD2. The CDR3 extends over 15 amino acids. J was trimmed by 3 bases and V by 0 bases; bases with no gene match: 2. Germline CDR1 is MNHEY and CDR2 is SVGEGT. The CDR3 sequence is CASSYSGGSYNEQFF. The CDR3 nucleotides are TGTGCCAGCAGTTACTCTGGCGGGAGCTACAATGAGCAGTTCTTC.

Here the CDR3 DNA reads TGTGCCATCAGTGAGGACAGTGGCTATGGCTACACCTTC. This sequence encodes CAISEDSGYGYTF. This sequence joins TRBV10-3 and TRBJ1-2; TRBD1 is a possible D gene (5 bases). Germline CDR1 reads ENHRY; CDR2 reads SYGVKD. CDR3 size: 13 residues. Trimming pared 2 bases from V and 4 bases from J, leaving 8 bases between.

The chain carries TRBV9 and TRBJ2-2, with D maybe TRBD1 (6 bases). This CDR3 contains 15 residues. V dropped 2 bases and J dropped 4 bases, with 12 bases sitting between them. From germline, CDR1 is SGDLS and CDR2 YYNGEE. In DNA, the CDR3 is TGTGCCAGCAGCGTGGTGGGGGCCTCCACCGGGGAGCTGTTTTTT. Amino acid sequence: CASSVVGASTGELFF.

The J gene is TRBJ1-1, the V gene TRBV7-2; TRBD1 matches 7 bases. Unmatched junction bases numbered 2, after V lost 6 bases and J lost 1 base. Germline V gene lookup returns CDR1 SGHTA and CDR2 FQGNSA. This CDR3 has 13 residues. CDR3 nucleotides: TGTGCCAGCAGTCGGGACAGGAACACTGAAGCTTTCTTT. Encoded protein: CASSRDRNTEAFF.

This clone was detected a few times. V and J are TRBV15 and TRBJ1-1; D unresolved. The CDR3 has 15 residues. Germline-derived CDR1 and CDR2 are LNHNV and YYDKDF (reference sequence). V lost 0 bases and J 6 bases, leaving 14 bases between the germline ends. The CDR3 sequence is CATSRDPDGLAEAFF. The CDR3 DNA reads TGTGCCACCAGCAGAGACCCCGACGGACTGGCTGAAGCTTTCTTT.

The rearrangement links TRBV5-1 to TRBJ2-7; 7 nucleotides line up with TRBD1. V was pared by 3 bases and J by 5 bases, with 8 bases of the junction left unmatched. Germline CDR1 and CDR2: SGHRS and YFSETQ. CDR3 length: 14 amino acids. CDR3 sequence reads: CASSYRQGRHEQYF. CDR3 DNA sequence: TGCGCCAGCAGCTACAGACAGGGACGCCACGAGCAGTACTTC.

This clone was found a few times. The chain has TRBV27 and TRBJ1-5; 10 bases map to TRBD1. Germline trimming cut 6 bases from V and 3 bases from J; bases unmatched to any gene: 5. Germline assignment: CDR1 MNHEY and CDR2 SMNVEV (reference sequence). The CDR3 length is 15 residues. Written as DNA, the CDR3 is TGTGCCAGCAGCTTAGGGACAGGGGACAATCAGCCCCAGCATTTT. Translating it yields CASSLGTGDNQPQHF.

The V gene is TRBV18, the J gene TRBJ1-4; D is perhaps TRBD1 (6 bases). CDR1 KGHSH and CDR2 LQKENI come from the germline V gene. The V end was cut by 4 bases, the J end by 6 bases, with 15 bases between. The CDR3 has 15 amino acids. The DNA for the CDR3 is TGTGCCAGCTCACGGGCCCTGGACAGCTATGAAAAACTGTTTTTT. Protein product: CASSRALDSYEKLFF.

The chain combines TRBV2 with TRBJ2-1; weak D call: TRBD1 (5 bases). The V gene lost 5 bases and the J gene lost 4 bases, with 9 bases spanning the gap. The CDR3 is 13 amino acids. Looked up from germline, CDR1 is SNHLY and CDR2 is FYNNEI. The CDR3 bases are TGTGCCAGCAGTCCGGACACTTACAATGAGCAGTTCTTC. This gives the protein CASSPDTYNEQFF.

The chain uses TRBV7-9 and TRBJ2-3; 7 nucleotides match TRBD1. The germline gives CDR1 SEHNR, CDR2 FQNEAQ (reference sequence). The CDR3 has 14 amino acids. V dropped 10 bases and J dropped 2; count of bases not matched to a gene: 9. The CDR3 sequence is CATRTGPFTDTQYF. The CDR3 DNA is TGTGCCACCCGGACAGGTCCCTTCACAGATACGCAGTATTTT.